The clone carrying this T cell receptor beta chain was observed a handful of times. This entry belongs to a study of CD8+CD57+ T cells in acquired aplastic anemia. Whole-study context: Healthy donor sequencing depth: some 10 million CD4+, under 14 million CD8+ reads.

V lost 2 bases, J lost 7 bases, and 16 bases lay in between. Germline CDR1 and CDR2: ENHRY and SYGVKD. The CDR3 consists of 15 residues. According to the study, genomic DNA was the template for TCR beta VDJ and CDR3 profiling. Via MiXCR, TCRdb re-called the reads, giving one row per CDR3 protein. The sample lists about 400,000 distinct CDR3 sequences, 65% to 75% occurring once. This receptor was obtained from a human donor in good health, serving as a control. The chain joins TRBV10-3 to TRBJ2-3; perhaps TRBD1 as D (6 bases). The sample consisted of sorted CD4+, CD8+, or CD8+CD57+ T cells (not recorded which) from PBMCs. The CDR3: CAISEGTRGLNTQYF. CDR3 nucleotide sequence: TGTGCCATCAGTGAGGGGACAAGGGGTTTAAATACGCAGTATTTT.